A selection of T cell receptor beta chains follows, all from one sample in a study of PD-L1 blockade in urothelial cancer. The assay was immunoSEQ multiplex PCR, and TCRdb's table has in-frame clones only and misses some. Here the sample spans about 41,000 clones, 70% to 90% being singletons. The sample in question was PBMCs, obtained around atezolizumab (anti-PD-L1) treatment. Receptors were obtained from a man between 65 and 85 years old with urothelial cancer. The CDR3 runs from the conserved cysteine through the conserved F or W. The D gene is left open where the match is weak. A clone size is listed for some rows: how often the clone was seen (once, few, many), or a class if it is expanded.

V gene	D gene	clone size	J gene	CDR3 protein	CDR3 DNA
TRBV11-3	TRBD1	.	TRBJ2-1	CASSLDRGGQGRPEQFF	TGTGCCAGCAGCTTAGATAGAGGGGGACAGGGACGACCTGAGCAGTTCTTC
TRBV5-6	TRBD1	.	TRBJ2-1	CASSWMDRARSYNEQFF	TGTGCCAGCAGCTGGATGGACAGGGCTCGTTCCTACAATGAGCAGTTCTTC
TRBV15	.	few	TRBJ1-2	CATRGAGEVLYGYTF	TGTGCCACCAGAGGAGCCGGGGAGGTCCTCTATGGCTACACCTTC
TRBV14	.	.	TRBJ1-1	CASSHSTEAFF	TGTGCCAGCAGCCATAGCACTGAAGCTTTCTTT
TRBV9	.	.	TRBJ2-2	CASTRQALSGELFF	TGTGCCAGTACCCGACAGGCATTGTCCGGGGAGCTGTTTTTT
TRBV7-9	.	once	TRBJ1-1	CASSYGETEAFF	TGTGCCAGCAGCTACGGGGAGACTGAAGCTTTCTTT
TRBV6-1	TRBD2	.	TRBJ2-7	CASTTRLASYEQYF	TGTGCCAGCACCACGAGACTAGCCTCCTACGAGCAGTACTTC
TRBV30	.	.	TRBJ1-4	CAWGSGLTNEKLFF	TGTGCCTGGGGATCGGGACTGACTAATGAAAAACTGTTTTTT
TRBV5-1	.	.	TRBJ2-3	CASGGGSTDTQYF	TGCGCCAGCGGAGGGGGCAGCACAGATACGCAGTATTTT
TRBV19	TRBD1	few	TRBJ1-2	CASSPWTGIGYTF	TGTGCCAGTAGTCCATGGACAGGGATTGGCTACACCTTC
TRBV11-1	TRBD1	.	TRBJ2-1	CASSPSRQGAWNEQFF	TGTGCCAGCAGCCCCTCGCGACAGGGGGCGTGGAATGAGCAGTTCTTC
TRBV5-6	.	.	TRBJ2-5	CASSLASETQYF	TGTGCCAGCAGCTTGGCCAGTGAGACCCAGTACTTC
TRBV30	.	.	TRBJ2-1	CAWSPAKDFHYDNEQFF	TGTGCCTGGAGCCCCGCCAAGGACTTCCACTATGACAATGAGCAGTTCTTC
TRBV6-1	TRBD2	.	TRBJ2-1	CASSDSGSGSFNEQFF	TGTGCCAGCAGTGATTCTGGTAGCGGGAGTTTCAATGAGCAGTTCTTC
TRBV5-1	TRBD1	.	TRBJ2-3	CASSSPDRDRDTQYF	TGCGCCAGCAGCTCCCCCGACAGGGATCGAGATACGCAGTATTTT
TRBV19	.	.	TRBJ1-5	CASSIQGRDQPQHF	TGTGCCAGTAGTATCCAGGGAAGGGATCAGCCCCAGCATTTT
TRBV7-9	TRBD1	.	TRBJ2-3	CASSPGGTGRTDTQYF	TGTGCCAGCAGCCCAGGGGGGACAGGCCGCACAGATACGCAGTATTTT